This record covers a single T cell receptor (beta chain). Antigen unknown. The gene names given are mouse names. The CDR3 goes on 4 residues after the read ends, and that part is filled in from the germline J gene. The sample is drawn from a study of CD8+ T cells in alopecia areata. Across the study: It was roughly 7-10-week-old female C3H/HeJ mice that received skin from approximately 6-13-month-old C3H/HeJ graft donors with spontaneous alopecia.

Reverse transcribed after extraction, RNA yielded cDNA as the sequencing template. Libraries were prepared by immunoSEQ multiplex PCR; TCRdb keeps only in-frame clonotypes and omits some of them. The sample holds about 270,000 clones, and no clone turns up only once. Study-wide results and caveats: It was lesional scalp, especially alopecia totalis/universalis, that showed higher clonality than normal scalp. Scalp sample sequencing also detects resident alphabeta T cells of normal skin.

The CDR3 contains 14 residues. Germline CDR1 is GKSSPN and CDR2 is SITVG. V gave up 5 bases and J gave up 2 bases; unmatched junction bases: 5. The sorting of pooled cutaneous lymph node cells relied on CD4, CD8alpha, NKG2D, NKG2ACE and other markers. The chain recombines TRBV31 with TRBJ2-4; 9 bases line up with TRBD2. The receptor was isolated from a C3H/HeJ mouse with alopecia areata. This line is of MHC haplotype H2-k. The sequencing input was CD4+ T cells sorted from a lymph node. CDR3: CAWVRDWAQNTLYF. The sequenced CDR3 bases are TGTGCCTGGGTCCGGGACTGGGCTCAAAAC.